These 29 T cell receptor beta chains came from one sample sequenced in a study of blood T cell repertoires in COVID-19. TCRdb's table, derived via immunoSEQ multiplex PCR, lists solely in-frame clones and lacks some. The data contain approximately 210,000 clones, 88% of them singletons. The sample consisted of peripheral blood. These receptor sequences come from a middle-aged man with acute or convalescent COVID-19.

This clone was recorded only once. This chain joins TRBV6-5 and TRBJ1-2; 7 bases align to TRBD1. The trim removed 6 bases at V and 4 bases at J, leaving 5 bases unmatched. The CDR3 has 13 amino acids. CDR1 MNHEY and CDR2 SVGAGI come from the germline V gene. The CDR3 DNA reads as TGTGCCAGCAGACAGGGGACAGCCTATGGCTACACCTTC. Its protein is CASRQGTAYGYTF.

The chain has TRBV3-1 (or the pseudogene TRBV3-2) and TRBJ1-6; a possible D gene is TRBD1 (5 bases). Germline CDR1 LGHDT, CDR2 YNNKEL (reference sequence). The CDR3 is 16 amino acids. Trimming shortened V by 6 bases and J by 4 bases, and 16 bases separated the two germline ends. CDR3 coding DNA: TGTGCCAGCAGGGGCGCACAGGCAGCATATAATTCACCCCTCCACTTT. Translation: CASRGAQAAYNSPLHF.

This clone was observed a handful of times. This chain joins TRBV3-1 (or the pseudogene TRBV3-2) and TRBJ2-7; tentatively, D is TRBD2 (6 bases). The germline CDR1 and CDR2 sequences are LGHDT and YNNKEL (reference sequence). The CDR3 length is 12 residues. Trimming shortened V by 3 bases and J by 9 bases, and 12 bases separated the two germline ends. The CDR3 DNA reads as TGTGCCAGCAGCCAGGTGACTAGTATGCAGTACTTC. This encodes CASSQVTSMQYF.

The CDR3 is CASSQDRGSYEQYF. As DNA, the CDR3 is TGTGCCAGCAGCCAAGATAGGGGGTCCTACGAGCAGTACTTC. The chain couples TRBV4-2 to TRBJ2-7, with D maybe TRBD1 (6 bases). The CDR3 is 14 amino acids. With 0 bases removed from V and 1 base from J, the gap between germline ends came to 7 bases. Germline V gene sequence: CDR1 LGHNA, CDR2 YNFKEQ.

This clone came up a few times. CDR3 nucleotide sequence: TGTGCCAGCTCACCGCGGGACGCATGGCGGGGTTCCGATTCACCCCTCCACTTT. Amino acid sequence: CASSPRDAWRGSDSPLHF. This chain joins TRBV18 and TRBJ1-6; D might be TRBD1 (5 bases). The germline V and J ends were trimmed by 3 bases and 8 bases, with 23 bases remaining between them. This CDR3 contains 18 residues. Looked up from germline, CDR1 is KGHSH and CDR2 is LQKENI.

This clone was recorded once. The chain carries TRBV6-6 and TRBJ2-1; 9 bases line up with TRBD2. V lost 7 bases, J lost 7 bases, and 17 bases stayed unmatched. Germline assignment: CDR1 MNHNY and CDR2 SVGAGI (reference sequence). The CDR3 has 17 amino acids. As DNA, the CDR3 is TGTGCCAGCATTCGGTTTAGCGGGAGTGTTTTCGGGAATGAGCAGTTCTTC. Translating it yields CASIRFSGSVFGNEQFF.

The V gene is TRBV12-5, the J gene TRBJ2-3, with TRBD2 matching over 13 bases. Trimming cost V 1 base and J 5 bases; bases outside gene matches: 0. In germline, CDR1 is LGHNT, CDR2 FRNRAP. The CDR3 runs 15 residues. DNA of the CDR3: TGTGCTAGTGGTTTGGGACTAGCGGGGGGAGATACGCAGTATTTT. Its protein is CASGLGLAGGDTQYF.

The chain recombines TRBV30 with TRBJ1-1; D is possibly TRBD1 (5 bases). CDR3 size: 14 residues. V lost 1 base to trimming and J lost 7 bases, with 16 bases between them. CDR1 GTSNPN and CDR2 SVGIG come from the germline V gene (reference sequence). The CDR3 is CAWSGAAGIFEAFF. CDR3 DNA sequence: TGTGCCTGGAGTGGGGCGGCAGGGATTTTTGAAGCTTTCTTT.

The rearrangement joins TRBV7-8 to TRBJ2-2; 7 nucleotides match TRBD2. After removal of 1 base from V and 3 bases from J, the junction contained 2 bases not matched to a gene. Germline lookup yields CDR1 SGHVS and CDR2 FQNEAQ. This CDR3 has 15 amino acids. The DNA for the CDR3 is TGTGCCAGCAGCTTAGTAGGGAGGGACACCGGGGAGCTGTTTTTT. Translating it yields CASSLVGRDTGELFF.

The chain uses TRBV7-9 and TRBJ1-3, with D possibly TRBD1 on 5 matching bases. V lost 0 bases, J lost 0 bases, and 12 bases lay in between. Germline V gene lookup returns CDR1 SEHNR and CDR2 FQNEAQ (reference sequence). CDR3 size: 17 residues. The CDR3 nucleotides read TGTGCCAGCAGCTTAGCCCTCACGGGGGGCTCTGGAAACACCATATATTTT. Residues: CASSLALTGGSGNTIYF.

The genes are TRBV10-1 and TRBJ2-1, with D possibly matching TRBD1 (6 bases). Deletions cut 4 bases from V and 13 bases from J, with 14 bases between. This CDR3 region has 12 residues. Germline values: CDR1 WNHNN, CDR2 SYGVQD (reference sequence). The CDR3 is CASSAPRDTQFF. The CDR3, as DNA: TGCGCCAGCAGTGCCCCCCGGGACACCCAGTTCTTC.

Only a few counts were recorded for this clone. V is TRBV30 and J is TRBJ1-5; the D is unclear. Looked up from germline, CDR1 is GTSNPN and CDR2 is SVGIG (reference sequence). The CDR3 consists of 12 residues. V dropped 4 bases and J dropped 5 bases, with 9 bases sitting between them. The CDR3, as DNA: TGTGCCTGGAACTATGGTGATCAGCCCCAGCATTTT. As protein: CAWNYGDQPQHF.

The chain is built from TRBV5-1 and TRBJ2-7, with a tentative D call TRBD2 (5 bases). In germline, CDR1 is SGHRS, CDR2 YFSETQ. The V and J ends lost 2 bases and 0 bases respectively, with 6 bases between them. This CDR3 region has 13 residues. CDR3 region: CASSFGSSYEQYF. For the CDR3, the DNA is TGCGCCAGCAGCTTTGGGAGCTCCTACGAGCAGTACTTC.

The J gene is TRBJ2-1, the V gene TRBV19, with 9 bases that match TRBD2. The J segment lost 11 bases and the V segment lost 4 bases, leaving 6 bases of the junction unmatched. CDR1 is LNHDA, CDR2 SQIVND, per germline (reference sequence). This CDR3 comprises 13 residues. The CDR3 is CASSRLAEGQQFF. DNA for the CDR3: TGTGCCAGTAGTAGACTAGCGGAAGGGCAGCAGTTCTTC.

This clone appeared a single time. V is TRBV19 and J is TRBJ1-5; the match to TRBD1 covers 9 bases. This CDR3 region has 16 residues. Germline lookup yields CDR1 LNHDA and CDR2 SQIVND (reference sequence). With 3 bases clipped from V and 1 base from J, the junction kept 4 bases outside the gene matches. This chain's CDR3 is CASSILQGASNQPQHF. The CDR3 bases are TGTGCCAGTAGTATCCTACAGGGGGCCAGCAATCAGCCCCAGCATTTT.

The rearrangement joins TRBV19 to TRBJ2-7, with D possibly TRBD2 on 5 matching bases. Germline V gives CDR1 LNHDA, CDR2 SQIVND (reference sequence). The CDR3 is made up of 15 amino acids. Trimming removed 6 bases from V and 4 bases from J, with 19 bases in between. The CDR3 coding sequence is TGTGCCAGTAGCCCGTCACCTAGCTCACTTTACGAGCAGTACTTC. Translating gives CASSPSPSSLYEQYF.

This sequence joins TRBV5-4 and TRBJ2-2, with 8 bases aligning to TRBD2. This CDR3 contains 15 residues. With 4 bases clipped from V and 5 bases from J, the junction kept 7 bases outside the gene matches. Germline V lookup: CDR1 SGHNT, CDR2 YYREEE (reference sequence). The CDR3 DNA is TGTGCCAGCAGCACGGGGGGGCCAAGTACCGGGGAGCTGTTTTTT. It specifies CASSTGGPSTGELFF.

CDR3 coding DNA: TGTGCCAGTAGTCCCCCCGACAGGGGGCAAAGGGGGCAGTACTTC. This codes for CASSPPDRGQRGQYF. This rearrangement joins TRBV19 to TRBJ2-7, with 10 nucleotides matching TRBD1. V dropped 5 bases and J dropped 9; count of bases not matched to a gene: 13. CDR1 LNHDA and CDR2 SQIVND come from the germline V gene (reference sequence). CDR3 length: 15 residues.

The V and J genes are TRBV19 and TRBJ2-1, with D maybe TRBD2 (5 bases). V lost 7 bases to trimming and J lost 6 bases, with 16 bases between them. The germline gives CDR1 LNHDA, CDR2 SQIVND (reference sequence). The CDR3 consists of 14 residues. CDR3 protein: CASITGFGTNEQFF. CDR3 DNA: TGTGCCAGTATTACGGGATTCGGCACCAATGAGCAGTTCTTC. The full variable domain, completed using reference TRBV19 and TRBJ2-1, is DGGITQSPKYLFRKEGQNVTLSCEQNLNHDAMYWYRQDPGQGLRLIYYSQIVNDFQKGDIAEGYSVSREKKESFPLTVTSAQKNPTAFYLCASITGFGTNEQFFGPGTRLTVL.

The chain uses TRBV6-4 and TRBJ2-4; 12 bases line up with TRBD2. This CDR3 region has 19 residues. From germline, CDR1 is MRHNA and CDR2 SNTAGT. V shed 7 bases and J 10 bases; nucleotides not matched to a gene: 23. CDR3 DNA sequence: TGTGCCAGCATGACTGGGACAGTCGGACTAGCGGGAACCTTGGGGATTCAGTACTTC. It encodes CASMTGTVGLAGTLGIQYF.

This chain uses TRBV11-3 with TRBJ2-7, with D unclear. The CDR3 is made up of 12 amino acids. The germline V gene has CDR1 SGHNT and CDR2 YENEEA. Trimming removed 5 bases from V and 6 bases from J, with 11 bases in between. The CDR3 loop is CASSTQTGEQYF. In DNA form, the CDR3 reads TGTGCCAGCAGCACTCAGACGGGCGAGCAGTACTTC.

This clone was observed a handful of times. V is TRBV5-1 and J is TRBJ2-1; perhaps TRBD2 as D (5 bases). Looked up from germline, CDR1 is SGHRS and CDR2 is YFSETQ. V was cut by 1 base and J by 9 bases, with 20 bases left in between. The CDR3 runs to 16 residues. CDR3 region: CASSLHANGETGEQFF. The CDR3, as DNA: TGCGCCAGCAGCTTGCATGCCAACGGGGAGACGGGTGAGCAGTTCTTC.

This chain uses TRBV29-1 with TRBJ1-1, with D possibly TRBD1 on 6 matching bases. This CDR3 region has 12 residues. With 7 bases removed from V and 0 bases from J, the gap between germline ends came to 9 bases. CDR1 is SQVTM, CDR2 ANQGSEA, per germline. The CDR3 reads CSGTVLNTEAFF. The DNA of the CDR3 is TGCAGCGGGACAGTCCTGAACACTGAAGCTTTCTTT.

This CDR3 is CASSPWTGGSTGELFF. The CDR3 DNA is TGTGCCAGCAGCCCCTGGACAGGGGGAAGTACCGGGGAGCTGTTTTTT. The chain is built from TRBV28 and TRBJ2-2, with 10 bases lining up with TRBD1. The CDR3 is made up of 16 amino acids. With V trimmed by 6 bases and J by 5 bases, 9 bases remained unmatched. Germline lookup yields CDR1 MDHEN and CDR2 SYDVKM.

The chain has TRBV5-1 and TRBJ2-7; TRBD1 aligns across 7 bases. This CDR3 comprises 12 residues. The germline CDR1 and CDR2 sequences are SGHRS and YFSETQ. The J segment lost 5 bases and the V segment lost 4 bases, leaving 3 bases of the junction unmatched. The CDR3 here is CASSQTGNEQYF. CDR3 DNA: TGCGCCAGCAGCCAGACAGGGAACGAGCAGTACTTC.

The chain has TRBV5-1 and TRBJ2-7; D gene uncertain. V lost 6 bases and J lost 4, with 20 bases in between. Germline CDR1 and CDR2: SGHRS and YFSETQ. This CDR3 is 15 amino acids long. The CDR3 loop is CASTVAPTSSYEQYF. The CDR3 nucleotides read TGCGCCAGCACCGTCGCGCCTACCTCTTCATACGAGCAGTACTTC.

This chain joins TRBV6-1 and TRBJ1-5; D is unresolved. CDR3 length: 17 amino acids. Deletions cut 0 bases from V and 3 bases from J, with 15 bases between. Germline CDR1 reads MNHNS; CDR2 reads SASEGT. The CDR3 loop is CASSEAPGSPPNQPQHF. The CDR3 DNA is TGTGCCAGCAGTGAAGCGCCGGGGTCCCCACCCAATCAGCCCCAGCATTTT.

This rearrangement joins TRBV18 to TRBJ2-2; D may be TRBD1 (5 bases). V was clipped by 4 bases and J by 0 bases, with 9 bases between them. Germline V gene data show CDR1 as KGHSH and CDR2 as LQKENI. The length of the CDR3 is 15 residues. CDR3 region: CASSRQSSNTGELFF. The CDR3 coding sequence is TGTGCCAGCTCACGACAGAGCTCGAACACCGGGGAGCTGTTTTTT.

The J gene is TRBJ2-7, the V gene TRBV5-1; no clear D. The CDR3 loop spans 12 amino acids. The ends were cut back, 4 bases at V and 0 bases at J, with 5 bases in the middle. Germline V gene lookup returns CDR1 SGHRS and CDR2 YFSETQ. The CDR3 protein is CASSTSSYEQYF. DNA for the CDR3: TGCGCCAGCAGCACCAGCTCCTACGAGCAGTACTTC.